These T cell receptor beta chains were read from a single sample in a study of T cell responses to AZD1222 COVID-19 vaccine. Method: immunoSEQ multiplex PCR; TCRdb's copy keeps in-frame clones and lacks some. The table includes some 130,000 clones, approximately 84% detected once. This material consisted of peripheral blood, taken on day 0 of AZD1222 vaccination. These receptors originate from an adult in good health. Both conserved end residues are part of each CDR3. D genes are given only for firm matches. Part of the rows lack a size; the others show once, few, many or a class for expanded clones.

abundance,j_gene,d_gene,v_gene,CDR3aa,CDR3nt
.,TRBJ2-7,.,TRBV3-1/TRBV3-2,CASSQDRAFSEQYF,TGTGCCAGCAGCCAAGATCGGGCGTTCTCCGAGCAGTACTTC
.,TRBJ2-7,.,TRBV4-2,CASSLHERGTYEQYF,TGTGCCAGCAGCCTGCACGAGAGGGGTACCTACGAGCAGTACTTC
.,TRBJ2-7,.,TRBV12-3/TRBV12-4,CASSLGRGAGQYF,TGTGCCAGCAGTCTCGGACGGGGAGCGGGGCAGTACTTC
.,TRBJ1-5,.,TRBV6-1,CASSDQPYQPQHF,TGTGCCAGCAGTGACCAGCCATATCAGCCCCAGCATTTT
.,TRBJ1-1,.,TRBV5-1,CASTVAGEAFF,TGCGCCAGCACCGTAGCGGGTGAAGCTTTCTTT
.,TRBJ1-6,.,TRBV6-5,CASRAAYNSPLHF,TGTGCCAGCAGGGCAGCCTATAATTCACCCCTCCACTTT
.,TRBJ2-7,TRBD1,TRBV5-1,CASSQIQGARDEQYF,TGCGCCAGCAGCCAAATCCAGGGGGCGCGGGACGAGCAGTACTTC
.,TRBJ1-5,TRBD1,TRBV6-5,CASNDRGLDQPQHF,TGTGCCAGCAACGACAGGGGGCTTGATCAGCCCCAGCATTTT
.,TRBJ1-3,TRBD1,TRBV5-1,CASSSTGGGGNTIYF,TGCGCCAGCAGCTCCACAGGGGGCGGTGGAAACACCATATATTTT
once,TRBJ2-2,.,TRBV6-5,CASSFPGLRDTGELFF,TGTGCCAGCAGTTTCCCAGGGTTACGGGACACCGGGGAGCTGTTTTTT
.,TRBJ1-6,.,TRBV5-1,CASSLGTSGPSNSPLHF,TGCGCCAGCAGCTTGGGTACATCGGGGCCCAGCAATTCACCCCTCCACTTT
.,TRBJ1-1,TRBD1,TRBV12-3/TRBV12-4,CASGQGLNTEAFF,TGTGCCAGCGGACAGGGGCTCAACACTGAAGCTTTCTTT
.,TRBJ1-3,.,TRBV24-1,CATSDATDFGNTIYF,TGTGCCACCAGTGATGCGACGGATTTTGGAAACACCATATATTTT
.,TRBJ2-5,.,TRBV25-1,CASTRGETQYF,TGTGCCAGCACACGGGGTGAGACCCAGTACTTC
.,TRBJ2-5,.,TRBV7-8,CASSFQETQYF,TGTGCCAGCAGCTTTCAAGAGACCCAGTACTTC
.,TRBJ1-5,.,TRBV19,CATRGDSNQPQHF,TGTGCCACGCGGGGGGATAGCAATCAGCCCCAGCATTTT
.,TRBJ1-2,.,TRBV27,CASSSTPTDNYGYTF,TGTGCCAGCAGTTCTACTCCTACAGATAACTATGGCTACACCTTC
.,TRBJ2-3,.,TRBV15,CATSRDSGTDTQYF,TGTGCCACCAGCAGGGACTCGGGGACAGATACGCAGTATTTT
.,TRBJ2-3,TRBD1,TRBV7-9,CASSRGLGQGLDTQYF,TGTGCCAGCAGCAGAGGTCTAGGACAGGGGTTGGATACGCAGTATTTT
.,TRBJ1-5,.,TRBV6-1,CASSDQGGNQPQHF,TGTGCCAGCAGTGACCAAGGTGGCAATCAGCCCCAGCATTTT
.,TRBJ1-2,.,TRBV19,CASSTSRGNYGYTF,TGTGCCAGTAGTACCTCCAGGGGAAACTATGGCTACACCTTC
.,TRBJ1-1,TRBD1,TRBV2,CASSERPGTGGTEAFF,TGTGCCAGCAGTGAACGTCCCGGGACAGGGGGAACTGAAGCTTTCTTT
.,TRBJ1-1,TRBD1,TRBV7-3,CASSQGGNTEAFF,TGTGCCAGCAGCCAGGGGGGGAACACTGAAGCTTTCTTT
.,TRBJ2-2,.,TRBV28,CASRYGGRKSAGELFF,TGTGCCAGCAGGTACGGAGGCCGTAAGAGTGCCGGGGAGCTGTTTTTT